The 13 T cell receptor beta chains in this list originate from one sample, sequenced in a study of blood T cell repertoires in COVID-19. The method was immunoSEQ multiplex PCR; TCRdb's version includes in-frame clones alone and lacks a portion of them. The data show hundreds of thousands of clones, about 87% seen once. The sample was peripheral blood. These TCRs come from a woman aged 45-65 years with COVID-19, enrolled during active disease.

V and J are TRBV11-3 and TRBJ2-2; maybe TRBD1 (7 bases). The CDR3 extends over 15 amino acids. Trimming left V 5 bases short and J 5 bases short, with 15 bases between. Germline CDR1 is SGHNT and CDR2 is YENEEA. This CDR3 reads CASSHGQAGTGELFF. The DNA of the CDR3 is TGTGCCAGCAGCCATGGACAGGCGGGGACCGGGGAGCTGTTTTTT.

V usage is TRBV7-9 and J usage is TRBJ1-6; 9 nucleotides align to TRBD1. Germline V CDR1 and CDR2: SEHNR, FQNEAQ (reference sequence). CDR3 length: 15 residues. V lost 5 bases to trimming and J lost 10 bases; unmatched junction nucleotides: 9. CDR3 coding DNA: TGTGCCAGCAGCCCGAGCGGGACAGGGAAATCACCCCTCCACTTT. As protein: CASSPSGTGKSPLHF.

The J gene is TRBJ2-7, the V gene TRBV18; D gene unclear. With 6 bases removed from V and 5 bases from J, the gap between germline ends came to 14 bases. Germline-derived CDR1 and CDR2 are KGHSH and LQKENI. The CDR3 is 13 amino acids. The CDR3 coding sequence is TGTGCCAGCTCTAAAACCCAGAGCGACGAGCAGTACTTC. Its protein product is CASSKTQSDEQYF. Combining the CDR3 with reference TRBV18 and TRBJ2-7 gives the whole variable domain NAGVMQNPRHLVRRRGQEARLRCSPMKGHSHVYWYRQLPEEGLKFMVYLQKENIIDESGMPKERFSAEFPKEGPSILRIQQVVRGDSAAYFCASSKTQSDEQYFGPGTRLTVT.

The CDR3 spells CASTMTGTSGETQYF. DNA for the CDR3: TGTGCCAGCACCATGACCGGGACTAGCGGAGAGACCCAGTACTTC. This chain joins TRBV6-5 and TRBJ2-5; 11 positions match TRBD2. The V segment lost 7 bases and the J segment 4 bases; nucleotides outside the gene matches: 8. The CDR3 spans 15 residues. Germline V gene sequence: CDR1 MNHEY, CDR2 SVGAGI.

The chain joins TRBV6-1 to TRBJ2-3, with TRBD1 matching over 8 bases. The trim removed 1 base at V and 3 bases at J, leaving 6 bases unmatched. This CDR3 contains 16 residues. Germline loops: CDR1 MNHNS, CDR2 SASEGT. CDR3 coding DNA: TGTGCCAGCAGTGAAGGTCCCGGACAGGGAACAGATACGCAGTATTTT. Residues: CASSEGPGQGTDTQYF.

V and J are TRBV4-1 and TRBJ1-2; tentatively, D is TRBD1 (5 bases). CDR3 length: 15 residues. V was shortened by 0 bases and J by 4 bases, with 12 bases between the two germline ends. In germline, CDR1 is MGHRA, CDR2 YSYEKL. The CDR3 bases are TGCGCCAGCAGCCAAGATCGCGGGGGGGGCTATGGCTACACCTTC. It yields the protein CASSQDRGGGYGYTF.

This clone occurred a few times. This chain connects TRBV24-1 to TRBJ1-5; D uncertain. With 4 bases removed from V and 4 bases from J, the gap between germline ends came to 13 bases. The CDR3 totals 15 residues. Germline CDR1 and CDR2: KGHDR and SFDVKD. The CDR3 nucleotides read TGTGCCACCAGTGAGTTTCGGACGGGGAATCAGCCCCAGCATTTT. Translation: CATSEFRTGNQPQHF.

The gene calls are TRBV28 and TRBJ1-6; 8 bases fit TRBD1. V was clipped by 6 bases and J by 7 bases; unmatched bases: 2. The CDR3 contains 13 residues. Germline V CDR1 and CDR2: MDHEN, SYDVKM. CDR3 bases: TGTGCCAGCAGCACAGGGGGAAATTCACCCCTCCACTTT. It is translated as CASSTGGNSPLHF.

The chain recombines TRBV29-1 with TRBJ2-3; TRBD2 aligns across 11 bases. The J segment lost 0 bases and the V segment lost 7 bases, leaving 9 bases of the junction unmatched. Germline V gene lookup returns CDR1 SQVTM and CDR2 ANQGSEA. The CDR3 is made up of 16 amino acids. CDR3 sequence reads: CSGAQLAGDSTDTQYF. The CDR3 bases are TGCAGCGGCGCACAACTAGCGGGGGATAGCACAGATACGCAGTATTTT.

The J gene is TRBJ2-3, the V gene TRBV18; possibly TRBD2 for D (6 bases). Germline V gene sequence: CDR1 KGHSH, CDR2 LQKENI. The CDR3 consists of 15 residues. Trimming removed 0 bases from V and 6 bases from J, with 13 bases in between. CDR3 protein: CASSPPVAARDTQYF. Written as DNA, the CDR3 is TGTGCCAGCTCACCACCGGTAGCGGCGCGGGATACGCAGTATTTT. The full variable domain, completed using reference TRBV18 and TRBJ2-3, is NAGVMQNPRHLVRRRGQEARLRCSPMKGHSHVYWYRQLPEEGLKFMVYLQKENIIDESGMPKERFSAEFPKEGPSILRIQQVVRGDSAAYFCASSPPVAARDTQYFGPGTRLTVL.

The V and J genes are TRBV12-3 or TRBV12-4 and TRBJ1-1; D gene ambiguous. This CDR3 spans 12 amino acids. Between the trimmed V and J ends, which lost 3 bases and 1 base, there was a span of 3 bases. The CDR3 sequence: CASSLANTEAFF. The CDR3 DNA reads TGTGCCAGCAGTTTGGCGAACACTGAAGCTTTCTTT.

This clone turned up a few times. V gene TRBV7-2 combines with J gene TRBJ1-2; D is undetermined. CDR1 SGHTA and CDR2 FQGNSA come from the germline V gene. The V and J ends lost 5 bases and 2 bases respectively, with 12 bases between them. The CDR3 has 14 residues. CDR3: CASSQLIGNYGYTF. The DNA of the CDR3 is TGTGCCAGCAGCCAACTAATAGGCAACTATGGCTACACCTTC.

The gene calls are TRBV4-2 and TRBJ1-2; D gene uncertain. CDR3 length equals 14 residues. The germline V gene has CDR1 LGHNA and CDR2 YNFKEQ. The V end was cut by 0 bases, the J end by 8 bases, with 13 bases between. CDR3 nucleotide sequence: TGTGCCAGCAGCCAAGAGGAAGCGCTCCAGGGCTACACCTTC. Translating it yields CASSQEEALQGYTF.